Below are 24 T cell receptor beta chains sequenced from a single sample in a study of siplizumab effects on memory and regulatory T cells. Assay used: immunoSEQ multiplex PCR; TCRdb lists only in-frame clones, some missing. The data hold about 50,000 clones, with over 85% observed a single time. Sequenced: CD8+ T cells sorted from blood. The source is a human donor in good health.

The chain has TRBV5-6 and TRBJ2-4; D possibly corresponds to TRBD2 (5 bases). CDR3 size: 14 residues. Germline assignment: CDR1 SGHDT and CDR2 YYEEEE. V was trimmed by 3 bases and J by 0 bases, leaving 7 bases between them. DNA for the CDR3: TGTGCCAGCAGCTCCGGACTAGCCAAAAACATTCAGTACTTC. Protein sequence: CASSSGLAKNIQYF. The variable domain in full, with the rest retrieved from reference TRBV5-6 and TRBJ2-4, is DAGVTQSPTHLIKTRGQQVTLRCSPKSGHDTVSWYQQALGQGPQFIFQYYEEEERQRGNFPDRFSGHQFPNYSSELNVNALLLGDSALYLCASSSGLAKNIQYFGAGTRLSVL.

Concerning this clone itself: This same CDR3 is encoded by further DNA sequences in the sample. This sequence joins TRBV11-2 and TRBJ1-1, with D possibly being TRBD1 (5 bases). CDR3 size: 12 residues. CDR1 and CDR2 (germline): SGHAT, FQNNGV. The V end lost 5 bases, the J end lost 7 bases, and 11 bases lay between the germline ends. CDR3 nucleotides: TGTGCCAGCAGCCTAGGGGCGAATGAAGCTTTCTTT. The encoded protein is CASSLGANEAFF.

This rearrangement joins TRBV11-2 to TRBJ2-3, with 7 bases lining up with TRBD2. CDR1 is SGHAT, CDR2 FQNNGV, per germline. Germline trimming cut 1 base from V and 1 base from J; bases unmatched to any gene: 11. The CDR3 is 18 amino acids. DNA of the CDR3: TGTGCCAGCAGCTTAGGGACCTTTCTAGCGGTACGCACAGATACGCAGTATTTT. Protein: CASSLGTFLAVRTDTQYF.

The chain is built from TRBV9 and TRBJ2-1; D gene unclear. V lost 0 bases and J lost 3, with 7 bases in between. Germline lookup yields CDR1 SGDLS and CDR2 YYNGEE. The CDR3 loop spans 14 amino acids. The CDR3, as DNA: TGTGCCAGCAGCGTAGCGAGTGACTACAATGAGCAGTTCTTC. It translates to CASSVASDYNEQFF.

This clone was seen only once. The chain is built from TRBV6-5 and TRBJ2-1; tentatively, D is TRBD1 (5 bases). Trimming cost V 6 bases and J 6 bases, with 12 bases left between them. Germline CDR1 is MNHEY and CDR2 is SVGAGI. The CDR3 totals 13 residues. The chain's CDR3 is CASSIVQGNEQFF. The CDR3, as DNA: TGTGCCAGCAGCATCGTTCAGGGCAATGAGCAGTTCTTC.

The chain combines TRBV5-5 with TRBJ2-7; 8 bases are a match to TRBD1. The CDR3 has 12 residues. V was pared by 3 bases and J by 5 bases, with 1 base of the junction left unmatched. Germline V gene data show CDR1 as SGHKS and CDR2 as YYEKEE (reference sequence). The CDR3 spells CASSWTGNEQYF. In DNA, the CDR3 is TGTGCCAGCAGCTGGACAGGGAACGAGCAGTACTTC.

J is TRBJ2-7 and V is TRBV5-4, with D unresolved. Germline CDR1 is SGHNT and CDR2 is YYREEE (reference sequence). The length of the CDR3 is 13 residues. V was cut by 1 base and J by 0 bases, with 5 bases left in between. CDR3 in DNA: TGTGCCAGCAGCTTGTATAGCTCCTACGAGCAGTACTTC. It encodes CASSLYSSYEQYF.

The rearrangement links TRBV7-3 to TRBJ2-1; the match to TRBD2 covers 8 bases. This CDR3 has 15 amino acids. V was clipped by 6 bases and J by 9 bases; unmatched bases: 13. CDR1 is SGHTA and CDR2 is FQGTGA in the germline V gene. For the CDR3, the DNA is TGTGCCAGCAGTCCGGGACTAGGTATGTTCGCTGAGCAGTTCTTC. Translation gives CASSPGLGMFAEQFF.

This clone has only one observation. The V call is TRBV7-3, the J call TRBJ1-1; D not resolved. The CDR3 sequence is 13 residues long. The V end lost 1 base, the J end lost 3 bases, and 6 bases lay between the germline ends. Germline assignment: CDR1 SGHTA and CDR2 FQGTGA. The CDR3 loop is CASSLSGYTEAFF. The CDR3 bases are TGTGCCAGCAGCTTAAGTGGATACACTGAAGCTTTCTTT.

The chain joins TRBV2 to TRBJ1-2; D not certain. Trimming removed 1 base from V and 4 bases from J, with 10 bases in between. Germline lookup yields CDR1 SNHLY and CDR2 FYNNEI. The length of the CDR3 is 14 residues. The CDR3: CASSEEGLIYGYTF. The CDR3 DNA reads TGTGCCAGCAGTGAAGAAGGACTCATCTATGGCTACACCTTC.

The chain joins TRBV7-6 to TRBJ2-7; no clear D gene. Between the trimmed V and J ends, which lost 4 bases and 7 bases, there was a span of 8 bases. The CDR3 is 11 residues long. The germline V gene has CDR1 SGHVS and CDR2 FNYEAQ. The CDR3: CASSSVGEQYF. The CDR3 DNA sequence: TGTGCCAGCAGCTCAGTGGGGGAGCAGTACTTC.

The gene calls are TRBV11-2 and TRBJ2-7; D not resolved. Trimming pared 1 base from V and 5 bases from J, leaving 6 bases between. Germline lookup yields CDR1 SGHAT and CDR2 FQNNGV. The CDR3 has 12 amino acids. CDR3 in DNA: TGTGCCAGCAGCTTAGTCCTCCACGAGCAGTACTTC. Protein: CASSLVLHEQYF.

The rearrangement uses TRBV4-1 and TRBJ2-7; the D is unclear. V lost 1 base, J lost 6 bases, and 10 bases lay in between. CDR3 size: 13 residues. From germline, CDR1 is MGHRA and CDR2 YSYEKL. The CDR3 here is CASSQGGSAEQYF. CDR3 sequence (DNA): TGCGCCAGCAGCCAAGGGGGTTCGGCCGAGCAGTACTTC.

This clone showed up just a few times. V is TRBV4-1 and J is TRBJ1-5, with unresolved D. CDR3 length: 16 residues. From germline, CDR1 is MGHRA and CDR2 YSYEKL. V lost 0 bases and J 3 bases, leaving 12 bases between the germline ends. The CDR3 DNA reads as TGCGCCAGCAGCCAAGAGTATAAGGCGAACAATCAGCCCCAGCATTTT. Residues: CASSQEYKANNQPQHF.

This chain joins TRBV5-4 and TRBJ1-1, with D perhaps TRBD1 (6 bases). Per germline, CDR1 SGHNT and CDR2 YYREEE (reference sequence). V was trimmed by 0 bases and J by 0 bases, leaving 9 bases between them. This CDR3 comprises 15 residues. The DNA of the CDR3 is TGTGCCAGCAGCTTGGCGGGACACCTGAACACTGAAGCTTTCTTT. Its translation: CASSLAGHLNTEAFF. Filled out from reference TRBV5-4 and TRBJ1-1, the complete variable domain reads ETGVTQSPTHLIKTRGQQVTLRCSSQSGHNTVSWYQQALGQGPQFIFQYYREEENGRGNFPPRFSGLQFPNYSSELNVNALELDDSALYLCASSLAGHLNTEAFFGQGTRLTVV.

The chain couples TRBV18 to TRBJ1-4, with a tentative D call TRBD1 (5 bases). This CDR3 spans 15 amino acids. The germline V gene encodes CDR1 KGHSH and CDR2 LQKENI. Trimming took off 2 bases at V and 2 bases at J, with 9 bases between the two ends. CDR3 nucleotide sequence: TGTGCCAGCTCACCAGAGAGGGGCACTAATGAAAAACTGTTTTTT. It is translated as CASSPERGTNEKLFF.

The chain recombines TRBV28 with TRBJ2-6; no reliable D call. CDR3 length equals 16 residues. The V end lost 5 bases, the J end lost 4 bases, and 15 bases lay between the germline ends. The germline CDR1 and CDR2 sequences are MDHEN and SYDVKM. CDR3 bases: TGTGCCAGCAGTCGGACCTTCCCTAGGGGGGCCAACGTCCTGACTTTC. It specifies CASSRTFPRGANVLTF.

V gene TRBV28 combines with J gene TRBJ2-1; D call uncertain. V lost 3 bases to trimming and J lost 2 bases, with 20 bases between them. The CDR3 is 18 amino acids. CDR1 is MDHEN and CDR2 is SYDVKM in the germline V gene. The chain's CDR3 is CASSFLVPPGRTYNEQFF. CDR3 coding DNA: TGTGCCAGCAGTTTCTTAGTACCCCCGGGCCGAACCTACAATGAGCAGTTCTTC.

The chain carries TRBV28 and TRBJ2-1, with 8 bases lining up with TRBD1. With V trimmed by 5 bases and J by 4 bases, 13 bases remained unmatched. Germline lookup yields CDR1 MDHEN and CDR2 SYDVKM. This CDR3 is built from 17 residues. Written as DNA, the CDR3 is TGTGCCAGCAGTCTCCTCTCGACAGGGGCGACGTACAATGAGCAGTTCTTC. It yields the protein CASSLLSTGATYNEQFF.

V is TRBV27 and J is TRBJ2-1; 13 bases map to TRBD2. Germline V gene data show CDR1 as MNHEY and CDR2 as SMNVEV (reference sequence). CDR3 size: 15 residues. V shed 6 bases, J shed 5 bases, and the junction held 4 bases outside the gene matches. CDR3: CASSPGTSGNNEQFF. The DNA for the CDR3 is TGTGCCAGCAGCCCTGGGACTAGCGGGAACAATGAGCAGTTCTTC.

The chain joins TRBV7-3 to TRBJ2-1; D gene unclear. This CDR3 has 13 amino acids. Trimming removed 0 bases at V and 7 bases at J, with 7 bases between. Germline V gene lookup returns CDR1 SGHTA and CDR2 FQGTGA. The CDR3 here is CASSLTFSNEQFF. In DNA, the CDR3 is TGTGCCAGCAGCTTAACGTTCTCTAATGAGCAGTTCTTC.

The chain joins TRBV29-1 to TRBJ2-3; TRBD1 matches at 7 bases. J gave up 4 bases and V 4 bases, and 14 bases lay outside the gene matches. The germline V gene encodes CDR1 SQVTM and CDR2 ANQGSEA. CDR3 length equals 16 residues. CDR3 sequence reads: CSVVVPERGQADTQYF. The DNA for the CDR3 is TGCAGCGTTGTGGTCCCCGAACGTGGACAGGCAGATACGCAGTATTTT.

V and J are TRBV4-1 and TRBJ1-1, with TRBD1 identical over 7 bases. The V and J ends lost 0 bases and 1 base, in that order; junction bases with no gene match: 5. CDR1 MGHRA and CDR2 YSYEKL come from the germline V gene. The CDR3 totals 16 residues. CDR3 sequence: CASSQELWTGNTEAFF. As DNA, the CDR3 is TGCGCCAGCAGCCAAGAGCTATGGACAGGGAACACTGAAGCTTTCTTT.

The V and J genes are TRBV6-5 and TRBJ2-7, with 9 bases aligning to TRBD2. The V gene end was trimmed by 5 bases and the J gene end by 3 bases; junction bases not matched to a gene: 5. CDR3 length equals 14 residues. Germline CDR1 is MNHEY and CDR2 is SVGAGI. The CDR3 reads CASSHGLANYEQYF. The CDR3 coding sequence is TGTGCCAGCAGTCACGGACTAGCGAACTACGAGCAGTACTTC.